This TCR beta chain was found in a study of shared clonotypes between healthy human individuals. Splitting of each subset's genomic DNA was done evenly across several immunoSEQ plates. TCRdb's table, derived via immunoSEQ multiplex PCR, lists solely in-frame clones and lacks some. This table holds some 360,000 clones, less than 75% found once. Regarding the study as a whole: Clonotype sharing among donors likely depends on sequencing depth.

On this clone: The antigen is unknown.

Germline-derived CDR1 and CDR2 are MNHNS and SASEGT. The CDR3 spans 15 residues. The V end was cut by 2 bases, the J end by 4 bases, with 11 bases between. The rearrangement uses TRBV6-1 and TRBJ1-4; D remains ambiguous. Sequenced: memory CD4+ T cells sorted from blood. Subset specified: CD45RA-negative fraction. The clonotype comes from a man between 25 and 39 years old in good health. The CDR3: CASSEQVAGNEKLFF. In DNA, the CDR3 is TGTGCCAGCAGTGAACAGGTGGCGGGTAATGAAAAACTGTTTTTT.